A selection of T cell receptor beta chains follows, all from one sample in a study of cytomegalovirus exposure and HLA in healthy donors. The assay was immunoSEQ multiplex PCR, and TCRdb's table has in-frame clones only and misses some. This sample's clone table lists over 100,000 clones. Sequencing was carried out using PBMCs. Receptors originate from a man aged 25 to 45 in good health and CMV-seronegative. CDR3s include the opening cysteine and the closing phenylalanine or tryptophan. The D gene is left open where the match is weak.

TRBJ1-4 16 NA TRBV11-2 TGTGCCAGCAGCTTAGAGGGGCAGGGGAAAAATGAAAAACTGTTTTTT CASSLEGQGKNEKLFF
TRBJ2-6 17 TRBD1 TRBV7-3 TGTGCCAGCAGCTTACGGGACAGGGTTTCTGGGGCCAACGTCCTGACTTTC CASSLRDRVSGANVLTF
TRBJ1-1 14 TRBD1 TRBV19 TGTGCCAGTAGTATGGGGACAGGGGGCACTGAAGCTTTCTTT CASSMGTGGTEAFF
TRBJ2-4 14 NA TRBV6-1 TGTGCCAGCAGCCGCCGAGGGCGTTTGCCCATTCAGTACTTC CASSRRGRLPIQYF
TRBJ2-1 18 NA TRBV18 TGTGCCAGCTCACCCTTGGTTGGTGTAGGGGCCTCCTACAATGAGCAGTTCTTC CASSPLVGVGASYNEQFF
TRBJ1-2 14 TRBD1 TRBV5-4 TGTGCCAGCAGCCTAGGACAGGGGGCGTTTGGCTACACCTTC CASSLGQGAFGYTF
TRBJ2-2 18 TRBD2 TRBV7-2 TGTGCCAGCAGCTTAGTGGCTAGCGGGGATTATCAAGGCGGGGAGCTGTTTTTT CASSLVASGDYQGGELFF
TRBJ2-5 13 NA TRBV29-1 TGCAGCGCCCTTCGGGGTTACCAAGAGACCCAGTACTTC CSALRGYQETQYF
TRBJ2-7 17 NA TRBV21-1 TGTGCCAGCAGCGGTTATACCCGGGACAGGGAGGCCTACGAGCAGTACTTC CASSGYTRDREAYEQYF
TRBJ1-2 13 NA TRBV29-1 TGCAGCGTTGAAGAAGGGGGGGCGAGCGGCTACACCTTC CSVEEGGASGYTF
TRBJ1-2 13 NA TRBV6-5 TGTGCCAACGAGCGGGCAGAGAACTATGGCTACACCTTC CANERAENYGYTF
TRBJ2-7 15 NA TRBV19 TGTGCCAGTAGTAGCGCCTCGGGATCCGTGTACGAGCAGTACTTC CASSSASGSVYEQYF
TRBJ1-4 14 TRBD1 TRBV2 TGTGCCAGCAGTGAAAGGCAGGGACAGGAAAAACTGTTTTTT CASSERQGQEKLFF
TRBJ1-3 15 NA TRBV6-1 TGTGCCAGCAGTGTCTACACAGGGAACGGAAACACCATATATTTT CASSVYTGNGNTIYF
TRBJ2-3 16 TRBD2 TRBV7-2 TGTGCCAGCAGCTCGACTAGCGGGGGGCACACAGATACGCAGTATTTT CASSSTSGGHTDTQYF
TRBJ1-5 14 TRBD1 TRBV6-6 TGTGCCAGCAGAGGAACAGGGGGCAACCAGCCCCAGCATTTT CASRGTGGNQPQHF
TRBJ2-3 15 NA TRBV15 TGTGCCACCAGCAGAGAGCGGGGGCAGCCAGATACGCAGTATTTT CATSRERGQPDTQYF
TRBJ2-3 11 NA TRBV6-5 TGTGCCAGCAGTTACGGCAATACGCAGTATTTT CASSYGNTQYF
TRBJ2-7 19 NA TRBV28 TGTGCCAGCAGTTTACTTGTCGCTCGACTTTCAGGGAGGCCGTACGAGCAGTACTTC CASSLLVARLSGRPYEQYF
TRBJ2-1 11 NA TRBV2 TGTGCCAGCATCGAGTACAATGAGCGGTTCTTC CASIEYNERFF
TRBJ2-1 14 NA TRBV15 TGTGCCACCAGGGAGAGCCTCATGAGGCATGAGCAGTTCTTC CATRESLMRHEQFF
TRBJ2-7 15 TRBD1 TRBV30 TGTGCCGCGACTGGGACAGGGAATATTATGGGCGAGCAGTACTTC CAATGTGNIMGEQYF
TRBJ2-7 16 TRBD1 TRBV6-5 TGTGCCAGCAGTTACTCGGGAGGACAGGGGTTGTACGAGCAGTACTTC CASSYSGGQGLYEQYF
TRBJ1-3 16 NA TRBV9 TGTGCCAGCAGCGTAGCTTTGGCAGGGAATGGAAACACCATATATTTT CASSVALAGNGNTIYF